This T cell receptor (beta chain) is from a study of blood T cell repertoires in COVID-19 (dated by TCRdb to about 2020). Regarding the research as a whole: Collaborator samples came from the United States, Italy and Spain and covered acute and convalescent phases of COVID-19. The prospective study material was composed of cDNA or gDNA derived from T cells, B-cell-depleted T cells, or PBMCs. The dataset comprised deeply sampled blood TCRbeta repertoires from subjects exposed to, actively infected with, or recovered from COVID-19. The repertoires were released in a freely available public database meant as a resource for research on the immune response to SARS-CoV-2. The samples were drawn from the first 160 participants of the ongoing ImmuneRACE study and from 1,254 subjects provided by 6 global collaborators. A de-identified subject ID, COVID-19 status, age in years and sex were almost always included in the sample metadata. HLA class I and class II types, where available, came from metadata supplied by the sample provider rather than from assay-based typing.

This clone has a handful of counts. Its binding antigen is unknown. No base quality information exists; no much larger clone differs at one position. What the study reported, not specific to this receptor: How much clinical and demographic metadata was included differed by source and by participant, and the metadata was provided uncurated.

One collaborating source in Seattle enrolled patients while the patients were actively infected and followed the patients over time throughout the course of disease. Whole blood was collected in K2EDTA tubes by collaborating institutions according to the institutions' own protocols. For TCRbeta analysis, collaborator samples were shipped as frozen whole blood, as isolated PBMCs, or as DNA extracted from either sample type. TCRbeta CDR3 regions were amplified from genomic DNA using the immunoSEQ Assay, a bias-controlled multiplex PCR. In the source study's methods: Nucleated cell counts per sample were estimated from amplification of reference gene primers within the assay. Sequence reads were collapsed and filtered to measure the absolute abundance of every unique TCRbeta CDR3 rearrangement. Productive Simpson clonality was computed per sample as the square root of Simpson's diversity index over productive rearrangements. TCRdb re-hosts the immuneACCESS table, in-frame sequences only. Its copies lack some clones; in the studies checked, an unresolved V gene accounts for under half of them, and the cause for the rest is not known. D and trimming come from the DNA, and the V and J calls and clone size come from that table. The sample table holds about 160,000 clones, of which around 82% were seen once. Clones ranked in the top ten supply about 7.7% of the sample.

The TCR originated in a woman between 40 and 50 years old with COVID-19, enrolled during active disease. Sequencing was done on a sample of peripheral blood.

The DNA sequence is as follows: TGTGCCAGCAGCCAGTCCGCTGGAAACACCATATATTTT. This is translated as CASSQSAGNTIYF. Rearrangement joined TRBV3-1 (or the pseudogene TRBV3-2) to TRBJ1-3; the D segment cannot be called with confidence. The germline V gene (reference sequence) gives CDR1 as LGHDT and CDR2 as YNNKEL. Counted from cysteine to phenylalanine, this CDR3 has 13 amino acids. The retained sequence is limited to the CDR3, 39 bases, with the frame set at the first base. V loses 3 bases of germline sequence and J loses 2 bases, and the interval between the two ends is 5 bases.